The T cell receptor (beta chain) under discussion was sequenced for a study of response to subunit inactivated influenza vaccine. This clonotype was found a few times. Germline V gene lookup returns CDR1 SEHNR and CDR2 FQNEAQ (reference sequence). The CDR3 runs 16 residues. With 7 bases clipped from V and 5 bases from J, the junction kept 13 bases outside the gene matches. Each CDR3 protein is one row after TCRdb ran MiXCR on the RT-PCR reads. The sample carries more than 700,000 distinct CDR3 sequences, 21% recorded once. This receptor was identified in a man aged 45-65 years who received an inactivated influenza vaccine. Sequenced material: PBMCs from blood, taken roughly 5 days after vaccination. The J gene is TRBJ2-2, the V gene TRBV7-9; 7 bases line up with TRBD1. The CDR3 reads CASTNNPNRGTGELFF. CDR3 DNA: TGTGCCAGCACCAATAACCCCAACAGGGGTACCGGGGAGCTGTTTTTT.